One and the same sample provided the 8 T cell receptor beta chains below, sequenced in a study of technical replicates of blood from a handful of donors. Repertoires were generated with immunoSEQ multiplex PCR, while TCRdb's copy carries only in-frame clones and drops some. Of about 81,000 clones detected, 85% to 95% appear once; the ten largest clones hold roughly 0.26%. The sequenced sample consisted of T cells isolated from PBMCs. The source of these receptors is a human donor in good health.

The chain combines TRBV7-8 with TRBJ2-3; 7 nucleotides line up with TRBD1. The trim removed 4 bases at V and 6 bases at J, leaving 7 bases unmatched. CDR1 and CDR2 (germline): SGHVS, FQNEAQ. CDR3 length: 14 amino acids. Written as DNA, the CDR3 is TGTGCCAGCAGCTCGCACAGGGGAAGGGATACGCAGTATTTT. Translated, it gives CASSSHRGRDTQYF.

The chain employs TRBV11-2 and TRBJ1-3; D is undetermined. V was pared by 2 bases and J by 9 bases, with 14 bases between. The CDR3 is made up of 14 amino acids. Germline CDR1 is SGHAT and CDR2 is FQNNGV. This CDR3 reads CASSLQTARGTIYF. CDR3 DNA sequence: TGTGCCAGCAGCTTACAGACCGCAAGAGGCACCATATATTTT.

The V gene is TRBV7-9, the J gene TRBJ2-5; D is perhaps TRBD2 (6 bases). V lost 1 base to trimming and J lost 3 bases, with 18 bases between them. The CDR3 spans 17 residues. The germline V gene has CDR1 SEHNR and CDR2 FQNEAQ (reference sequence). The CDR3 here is CASSLVGLAPSEETQYF. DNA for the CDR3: TGTGCCAGCAGCTTAGTCGGACTGGCGCCTAGCGAAGAGACCCAGTACTTC.

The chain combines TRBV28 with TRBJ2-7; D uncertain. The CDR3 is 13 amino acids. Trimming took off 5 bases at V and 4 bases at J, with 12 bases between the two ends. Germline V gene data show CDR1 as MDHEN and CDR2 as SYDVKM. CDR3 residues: CASSIHNRYEQYF. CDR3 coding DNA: TGTGCCAGCAGTATACACAACCGATACGAGCAGTACTTC.

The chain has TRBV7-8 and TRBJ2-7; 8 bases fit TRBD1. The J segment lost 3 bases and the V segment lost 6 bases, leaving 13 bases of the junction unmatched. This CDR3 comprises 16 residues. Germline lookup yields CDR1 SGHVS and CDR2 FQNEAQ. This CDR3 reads CASSPRTGPNVYEQYF. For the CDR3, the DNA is TGTGCCAGCAGTCCCAGGACAGGGCCCAACGTCTACGAGCAGTACTTC.

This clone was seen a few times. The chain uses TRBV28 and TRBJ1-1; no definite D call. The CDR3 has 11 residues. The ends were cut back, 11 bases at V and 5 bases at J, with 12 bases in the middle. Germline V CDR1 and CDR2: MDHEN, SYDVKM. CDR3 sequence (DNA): TGTGCCTCCTCCCGGGGAACTGAAGCTTTCTTT. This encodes CASSRGTEAFF. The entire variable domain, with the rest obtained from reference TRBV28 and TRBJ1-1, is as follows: DVKVTQSSRYLVKRTGEKVFLECVQDMDHENMFWYRQDPGLGLRLIYFSYDVKMKEKGDIPEGYSVSREKKERFSLILESASTNQTSMYLCASSRGTEAFFGQGTRLTVV.

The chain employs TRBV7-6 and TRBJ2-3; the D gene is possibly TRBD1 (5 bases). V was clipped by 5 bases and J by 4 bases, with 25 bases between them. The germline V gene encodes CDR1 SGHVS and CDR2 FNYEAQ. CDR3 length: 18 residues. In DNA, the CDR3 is TGTGCCAGCAGCCCCACTCCCCTGGGCCGACAGAAAGCAGATACGCAGTATTTT. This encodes CASSPTPLGRQKADTQYF.

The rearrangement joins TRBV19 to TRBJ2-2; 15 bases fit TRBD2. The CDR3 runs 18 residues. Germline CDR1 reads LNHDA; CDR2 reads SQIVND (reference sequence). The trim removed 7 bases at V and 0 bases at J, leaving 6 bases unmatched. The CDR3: CASTLGLAGGTNTGELFF. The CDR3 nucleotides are TGTGCCAGTACCCTGGGACTAGCGGGGGGAACGAACACCGGGGAGCTGTTTTTT.